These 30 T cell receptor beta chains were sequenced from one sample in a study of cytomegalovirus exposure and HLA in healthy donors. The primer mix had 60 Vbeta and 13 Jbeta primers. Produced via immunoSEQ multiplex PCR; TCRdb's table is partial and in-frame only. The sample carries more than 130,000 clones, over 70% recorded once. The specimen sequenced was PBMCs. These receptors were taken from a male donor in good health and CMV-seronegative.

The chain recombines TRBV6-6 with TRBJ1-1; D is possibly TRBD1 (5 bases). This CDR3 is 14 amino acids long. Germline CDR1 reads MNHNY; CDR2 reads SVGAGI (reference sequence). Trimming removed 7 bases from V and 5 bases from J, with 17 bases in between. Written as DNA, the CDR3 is TGTGCCAGCACCCTCGCAGGGCGGTTGACTGAAGCTTTCTTT. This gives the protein CASTLAGRLTEAFF.

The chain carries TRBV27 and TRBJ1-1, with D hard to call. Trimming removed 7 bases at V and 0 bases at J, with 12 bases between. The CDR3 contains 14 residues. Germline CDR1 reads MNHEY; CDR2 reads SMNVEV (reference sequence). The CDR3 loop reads CASNPHSMNTEAFF. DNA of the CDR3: TGTGCCAGCAACCCCCACAGCATGAACACTGAAGCTTTCTTT.

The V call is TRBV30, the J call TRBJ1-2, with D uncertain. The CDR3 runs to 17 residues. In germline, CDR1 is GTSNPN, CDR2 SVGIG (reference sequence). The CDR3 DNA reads TGTGCGTACCCAGGAAACGGAAATCTGTTCGGTAGCTATGGCTACACCTTC. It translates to CAYPGNGNLFGSYGYTF.

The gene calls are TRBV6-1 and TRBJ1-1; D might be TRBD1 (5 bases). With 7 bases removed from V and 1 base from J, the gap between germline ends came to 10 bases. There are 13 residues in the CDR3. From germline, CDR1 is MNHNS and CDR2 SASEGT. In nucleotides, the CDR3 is TGTGCCAGCACAGGGTTTACGAACACTGAAGCTTTCTTT. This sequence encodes CASTGFTNTEAFF.

DNA of the CDR3: TGTGCTAGTGGTTTGGTAAGGGACAGGGGGGGATTAGGCTACACCTTC. Translated, it gives CASGLVRDRGGLGYTF. The J gene is TRBJ1-2, the V gene TRBV12-5; 11 positions agree with TRBD1. The germline CDR1 and CDR2 sequences are LGHNT and FRNRAP. The V segment lost 0 bases and the J segment 8 bases; nucleotides outside the gene matches: 8. The CDR3 length is 16 residues.

As DNA, the CDR3 is TGTGCCAGCAGCCCTAACTACACCACGAACACTGAAGCTTTCTTT. Residues: CASSPNYTTNTEAFF. The chain joins TRBV7-3 to TRBJ1-1; D unclear. Germline CDR1 reads SGHTA; CDR2 reads FQGTGA. This CDR3 region has 15 residues. Between the trimmed V and J ends, which lost 5 bases and 1 base, there was a span of 14 bases.

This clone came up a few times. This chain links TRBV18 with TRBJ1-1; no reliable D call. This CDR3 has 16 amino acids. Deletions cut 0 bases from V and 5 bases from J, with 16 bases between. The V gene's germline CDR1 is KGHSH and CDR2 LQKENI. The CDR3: CASSPPQRELGTEAFF. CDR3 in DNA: TGTGCCAGCTCACCACCTCAGAGGGAGCTAGGTACTGAAGCTTTCTTT.

The CDR3 loop is CASSDRTMNTEAFF. CDR3 nucleotides: TGTGCCAGCAGTGACAGGACAATGAACACTGAAGCTTTCTTT. The chain links TRBV2 to TRBJ1-1; perhaps TRBD1 as D (5 bases). Trimming pared 3 bases from V and 0 bases from J, leaving 8 bases between. Germline V gives CDR1 SNHLY, CDR2 FYNNEI. The CDR3 covers 14 residues. Full variable domain (outside the CDR3, taken from reference TRBV2 and TRBJ1-1): EPEVTQTPSHQVTQMGQEVILRCVPISNHLYFYWYRQILGQKVEFLVSFYNNEISEKSEIFDDQFSVERPDGSNFTLKIRSTKLEDSAMYFCASSDRTMNTEAFFGQGTRLTVV.

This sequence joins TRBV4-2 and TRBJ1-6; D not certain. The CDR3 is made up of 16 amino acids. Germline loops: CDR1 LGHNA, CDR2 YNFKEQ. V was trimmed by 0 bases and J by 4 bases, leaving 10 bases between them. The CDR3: CASSQERYSYNSPLHF. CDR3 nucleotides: TGTGCCAGCAGCCAAGAGCGTTACAGTTATAATTCACCCCTCCACTTT.

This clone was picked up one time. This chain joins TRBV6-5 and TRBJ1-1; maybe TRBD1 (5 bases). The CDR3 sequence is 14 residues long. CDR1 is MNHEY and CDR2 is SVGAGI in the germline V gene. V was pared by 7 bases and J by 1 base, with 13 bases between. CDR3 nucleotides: TGTGCCAGCACCCAGGGAGGAAGGAACACTGAAGCTTTCTTT. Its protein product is CASTQGGRNTEAFF.

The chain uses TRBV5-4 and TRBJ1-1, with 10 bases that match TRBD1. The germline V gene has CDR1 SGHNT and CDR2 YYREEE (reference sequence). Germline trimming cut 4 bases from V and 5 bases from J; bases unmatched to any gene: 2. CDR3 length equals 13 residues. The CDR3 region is CASSRDRGTEAFF. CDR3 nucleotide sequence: TGTGCCAGCAGCAGGGACAGGGGAACTGAAGCTTTCTTT. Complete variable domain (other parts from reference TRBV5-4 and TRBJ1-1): ETGVTQSPTHLIKTRGQQVTLRCSSQSGHNTVSWYQQALGQGPQFIFQYYREEENGRGNFPPRFSGLQFPNYSSELNVNALELDDSALYLCASSRDRGTEAFFGQGTRLTVV.

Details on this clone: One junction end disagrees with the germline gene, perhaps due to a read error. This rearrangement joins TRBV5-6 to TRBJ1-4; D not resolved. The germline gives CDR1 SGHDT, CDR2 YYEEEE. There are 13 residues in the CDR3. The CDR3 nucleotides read TGTGCCGGCAGCTTGGGAGGGTGGGAAAAACTGTTTTTT. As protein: CAGSLGGWEKLFF.

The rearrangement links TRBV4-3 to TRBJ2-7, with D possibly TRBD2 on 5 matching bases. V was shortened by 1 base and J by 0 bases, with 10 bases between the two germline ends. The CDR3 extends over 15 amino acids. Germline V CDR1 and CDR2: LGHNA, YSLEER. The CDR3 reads CASSQVRDLSYEQYF. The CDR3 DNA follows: TGCGCCAGCAGCCAAGTCCGGGATCTCTCCTACGAGCAGTACTTC.

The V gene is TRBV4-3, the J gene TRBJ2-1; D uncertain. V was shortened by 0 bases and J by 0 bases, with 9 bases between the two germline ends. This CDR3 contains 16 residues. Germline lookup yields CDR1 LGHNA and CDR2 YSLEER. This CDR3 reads CASSQDLPSSYNEQFF. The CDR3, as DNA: TGCGCCAGCAGCCAAGATCTCCCTAGCTCCTACAATGAGCAGTTCTTC.

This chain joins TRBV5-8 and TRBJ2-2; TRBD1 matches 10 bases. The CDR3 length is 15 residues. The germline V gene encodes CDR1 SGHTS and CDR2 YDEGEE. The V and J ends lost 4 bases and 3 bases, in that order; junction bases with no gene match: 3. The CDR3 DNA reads TGTGCCAGCAGCGGCGGGACAGGGGACACCGGGGAGCTGTTTTTT. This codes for CASSGGTGDTGELFF.

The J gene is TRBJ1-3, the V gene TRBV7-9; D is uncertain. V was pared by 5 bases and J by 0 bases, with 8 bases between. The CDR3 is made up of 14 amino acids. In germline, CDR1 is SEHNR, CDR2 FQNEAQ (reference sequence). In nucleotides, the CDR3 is TGTGCCAGCAGCCAGTCACGCTCTGGAAACACCATATATTTT. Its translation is CASSQSRSGNTIYF.

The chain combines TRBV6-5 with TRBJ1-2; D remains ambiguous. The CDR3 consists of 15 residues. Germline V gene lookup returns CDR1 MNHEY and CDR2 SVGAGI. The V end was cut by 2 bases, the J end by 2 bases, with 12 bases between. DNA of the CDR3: TGTGCCAGCAGTTACGGCCGTCGCTCAAACTATGGCTACACCTTC. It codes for CASSYGRRSNYGYTF.

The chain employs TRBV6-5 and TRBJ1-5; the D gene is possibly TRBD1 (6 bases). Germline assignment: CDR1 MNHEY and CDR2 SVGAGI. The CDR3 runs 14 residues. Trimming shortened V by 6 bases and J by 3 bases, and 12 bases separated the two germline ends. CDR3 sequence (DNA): TGTGCCAGCAGACCCGGACAGCCCAATCAGCCCCAGCATTTT. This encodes CASRPGQPNQPQHF.

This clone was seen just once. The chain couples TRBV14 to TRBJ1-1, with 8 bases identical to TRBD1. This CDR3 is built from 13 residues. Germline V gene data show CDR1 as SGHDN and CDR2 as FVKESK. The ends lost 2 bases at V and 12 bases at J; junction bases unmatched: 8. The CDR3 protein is CASSQTGTGLTFF. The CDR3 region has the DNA TGTGCCAGCAGCCAAACCGGGACAGGCCTGACTTTCTTT.

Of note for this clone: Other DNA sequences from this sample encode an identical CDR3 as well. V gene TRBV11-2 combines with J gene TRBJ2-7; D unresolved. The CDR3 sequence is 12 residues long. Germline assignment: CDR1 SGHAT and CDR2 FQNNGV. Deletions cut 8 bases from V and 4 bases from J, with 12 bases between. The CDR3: CASSPTTYEQYF. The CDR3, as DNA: TGTGCCAGCTCCCCAACGACATACGAGCAGTACTTC. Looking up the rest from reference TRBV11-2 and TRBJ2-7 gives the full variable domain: EAGVAQSPRYKIIEKRQSVAFWCNPISGHATLYWYQQILGQGPKLLIQFQNNGVVDDSQLPKDRFSAERLKGVDSTLKIQPAKLEDSAVYLCASSPTTYEQYFGPGTRLTVT.

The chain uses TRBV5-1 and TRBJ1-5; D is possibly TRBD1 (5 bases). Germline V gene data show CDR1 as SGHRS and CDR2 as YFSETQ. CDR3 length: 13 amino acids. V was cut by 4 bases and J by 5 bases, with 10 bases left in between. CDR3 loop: CASSPGVDQPQHF. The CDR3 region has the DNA TGCGCCAGCAGCCCGGGGGTTGATCAGCCCCAGCATTTT.

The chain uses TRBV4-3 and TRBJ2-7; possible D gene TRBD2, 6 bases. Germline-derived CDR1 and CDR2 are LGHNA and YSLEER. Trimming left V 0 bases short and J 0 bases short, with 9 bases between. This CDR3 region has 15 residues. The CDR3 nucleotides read TGCGCCAGCAGCCAAGAGGGGACTGACTCCTACGAGCAGTACTTC. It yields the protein CASSQEGTDSYEQYF.

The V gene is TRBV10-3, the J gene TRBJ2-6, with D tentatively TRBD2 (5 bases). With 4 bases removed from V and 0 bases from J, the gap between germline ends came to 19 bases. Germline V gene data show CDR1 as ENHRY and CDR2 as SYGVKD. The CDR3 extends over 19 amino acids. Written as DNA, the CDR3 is TGTGCCATCAGTGCCCTAAGAGCAGCGGACCCCTCTGGGGCCAACGTCCTGACTTTC. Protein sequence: CAISALRAADPSGANVLTF.

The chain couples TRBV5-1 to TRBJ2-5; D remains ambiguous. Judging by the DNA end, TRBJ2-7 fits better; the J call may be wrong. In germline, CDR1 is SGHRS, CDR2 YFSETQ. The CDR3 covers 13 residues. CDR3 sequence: CASSRTDSYEQYF. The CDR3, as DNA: TGCGCCAGCAGTCGAACAGATTCCTACGAGCAGTACTTC.

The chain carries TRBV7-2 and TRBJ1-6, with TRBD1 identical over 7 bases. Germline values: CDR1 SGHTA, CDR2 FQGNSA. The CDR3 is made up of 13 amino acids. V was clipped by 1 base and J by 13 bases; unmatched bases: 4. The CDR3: CASSLGTGRPLHF. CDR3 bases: TGTGCCAGCAGCTTAGGGACAGGCCGTCCCCTCCACTTT.

The CDR3 DNA sequence: TGTGCCAGCAGTTATGGACAGGCCTACTACGAGCAGTACTTC. It encodes CASSYGQAYYEQYF. This rearrangement joins TRBV6-6 to TRBJ2-7, with 7 bases that match TRBD1. The germline V gene has CDR1 MNHNY and CDR2 SVGAGI (reference sequence). The CDR3 loop spans 14 amino acids. J gave up 3 bases and V 3 bases, and 5 bases lay outside the gene matches.

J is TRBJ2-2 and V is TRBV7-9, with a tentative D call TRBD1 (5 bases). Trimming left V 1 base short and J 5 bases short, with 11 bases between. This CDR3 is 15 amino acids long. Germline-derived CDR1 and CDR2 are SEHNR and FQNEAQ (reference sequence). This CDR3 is CASSLGQGQTGELFF. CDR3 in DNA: TGTGCCAGCAGCTTAGGGCAGGGCCAAACCGGGGAGCTGTTTTTT.

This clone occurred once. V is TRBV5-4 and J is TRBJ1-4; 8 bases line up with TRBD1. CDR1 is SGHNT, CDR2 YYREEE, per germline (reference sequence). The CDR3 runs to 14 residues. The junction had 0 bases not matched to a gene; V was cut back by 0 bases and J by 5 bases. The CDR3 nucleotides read TGTGCCAGCAGCTTGGACAGGGGGAATGAAAAACTGTTTTTT. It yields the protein CASSLDRGNEKLFF.

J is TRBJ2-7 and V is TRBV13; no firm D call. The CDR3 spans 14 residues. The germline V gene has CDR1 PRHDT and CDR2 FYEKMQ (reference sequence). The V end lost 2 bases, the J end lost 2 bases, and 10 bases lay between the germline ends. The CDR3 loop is CASSLMANAYEQYF. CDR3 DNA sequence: TGTGCCAGCAGCTTAATGGCAAACGCCTACGAGCAGTACTTC.

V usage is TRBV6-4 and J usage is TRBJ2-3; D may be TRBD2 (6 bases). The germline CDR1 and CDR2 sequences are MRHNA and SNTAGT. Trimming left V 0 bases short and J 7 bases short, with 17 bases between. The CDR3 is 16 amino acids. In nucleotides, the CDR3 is TGTGCCAGCAGTGACTCGATCGGGGGAAAAACTAATACGCAGTATTTT. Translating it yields CASSDSIGGKTNTQYF.